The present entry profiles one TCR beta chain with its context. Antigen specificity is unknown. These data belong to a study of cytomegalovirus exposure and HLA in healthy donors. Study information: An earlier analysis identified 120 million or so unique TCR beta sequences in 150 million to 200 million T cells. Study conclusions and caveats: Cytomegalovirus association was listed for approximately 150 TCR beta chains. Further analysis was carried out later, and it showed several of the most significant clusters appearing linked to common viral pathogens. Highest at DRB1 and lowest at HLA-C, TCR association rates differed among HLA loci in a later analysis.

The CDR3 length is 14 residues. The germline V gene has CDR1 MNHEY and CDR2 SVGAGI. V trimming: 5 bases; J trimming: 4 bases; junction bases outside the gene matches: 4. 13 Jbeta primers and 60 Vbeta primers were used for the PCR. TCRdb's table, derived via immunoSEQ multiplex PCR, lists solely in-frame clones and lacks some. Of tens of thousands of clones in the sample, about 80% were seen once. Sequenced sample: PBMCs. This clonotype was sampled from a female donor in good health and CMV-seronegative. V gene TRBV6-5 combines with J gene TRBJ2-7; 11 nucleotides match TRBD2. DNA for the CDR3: TGTGCCAGCAGTATAGCGGGAGGGGGTTACGAGCAGTACTTC. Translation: CASSIAGGGYEQYF.